This T cell receptor beta chain is drawn from a study of cytotoxic CD8 clonotypes in ibrutinib-treated CLL. For this clone: The target antigen is unknown.

Profiled with immunoSEQ multiplex PCR; TCRdb holds only in-frame clones, not every one. The sample yields 300,000 or so clones, about 64% seen once. Trimming took 1 base from V and 6 from J, leaving 14 bases between them. CDR3 length: 14 amino acids. Germline CDR1 and CDR2: SGHRS and YFSETQ. Study-wide results and caveats: On treatment, the uncommon public clonotypes contracted or remained stable.

The source material was PBMCs, sampled after 36 months of ibrutinib treatment. This rearrangement joins TRBV5-1 to TRBJ2-7; the D is unclear. This clonotype was obtained from a human donor with chronic lymphocytic leukemia. CDR3 nucleotide sequence: TGCGCCAGCAGCTTGTATAATAGTCTGTCCGAGCAGTACTTC. Amino acid sequence: CASSLYNSLSEQYF.